This T cell receptor beta chain was found in a study of blood T cell repertoires in COVID-19. Background on the study: Acute and convalescent COVID-19 samples came from the United States, Italy and Spain.

TCRdb keeps only in-frame clones here, not all; method: immunoSEQ multiplex PCR. The sample has about 120,000 clones, around 91% seen once. The V gene's germline CDR1 is MNHEY and CDR2 SVGAGI. V trimming: 7 bases; J trimming: 0 bases; junction bases outside the gene matches: 3. The CDR3 is 15 residues long. Sequenced material: peripheral blood. The source of this sequence is a woman in her sixties or seventies with COVID-19, enrolled during active disease. The chain couples TRBV6-5 to TRBJ2-5, with 12 positions matching TRBD2. CDR3 protein: CASNGLAGYQETQYF. The CDR3 DNA is TGTGCCAGCAACGGACTAGCGGGGTACCAAGAGACCCAGTACTTC.